Reported below is one T cell receptor beta chain. Its antigen is as yet unknown. This specimen belongs to a study of T cell responses to AZD1222 COVID-19 vaccine. Method: immunoSEQ multiplex PCR; TCRdb's copy keeps in-frame clones and lacks some. The repertoire holds approximately 180,000 clones, approximately 86% seen once, with about 7.2% in the top ten. Regarding the study as a whole: The breadth and depth of Spike-specific TCRs increased once two AZD1222 doses had been given. Dominant CD4 TCR responses targeted spike regions 160-218 and 743-854. The donor cohort was predominantly white British with a female majority, and clonal diversity may have been underestimated.

The origin of this receptor is an adult in good health. Specimen: peripheral blood, collected on day 0 of AZD1222 vaccination.

The DNA for the CDR3 is TGTGCCAGCAGCCAAGAGCTTAAGAGGGAGCAGTACTTC. This sequence encodes CASSQELKREQYF. V usage is TRBV3-1 (or the pseudogene TRBV3-2) and J usage is TRBJ2-7, with D unresolved. Germline lookup yields CDR1 LGHDT and CDR2 YNNKEL (reference sequence). This CDR3 is 13 amino acids long. Trimming took 0 bases from V and 7 from J, leaving 10 bases between them.